This T cell receptor beta chain was observed in a study of metastatic and nonmetastatic thyroid tumors (TCRdb year 2020). Looking at the study overall: The researchers compared repertoires between peripheral blood samples and tumor or nodule tissue samples from patients with malignant or benign thyroid disease. The paper as a whole reports these results and caveats: In both blood and tumor samples, malignant tumors were reported to have significantly higher TCR beta diversity than benign nodules.

Libraries were prepared through PCR. For sequencing, an Illumina HiSeq 4000 was employed. The TCR beta-chain CDR3 region of each patient was profiled by high-throughput sequencing. The paper's processing steps were these. A classifier to discriminate distant-metastatic papillary thyroid cancer patients was built from CDR3 differences across clinicopathological groups. The Shannon index was used to measure repertoire diversity, and the Morisita-Horn index was used to measure how similar tumor and blood repertoires were. TCRdb handled the public reads itself, with Q25 trimming in fastp and clone calling in MiXCR, and kept productive beta chains. These V and J calls originate from TCRdb's pipeline instead of the authors' own analysis. In this sample the table shows 37,000 or so clones, approximately 18% of which occur a single time. The ten largest clonotypes hold less than 7.5% of the sample. The trim is 4 bases for V and 5 bases for J, with a gap of 12 bases between the germline ends. Taken from cysteine to phenylalanine, the CDR3 has 13 residues. Only CDR3 DNA is held: 39 bases, read in frame from base 1. CDR1 and CDR2 were assigned from the germline V gene (reference sequence) as LNHDA and SQIVND.

No treatment had been received by any patient before thyroid surgery. Patient clinical samples collected from about 2011 to 2019 were retrospectively analysed using T-cell receptor beta sequencing. This clone is identified as medium-sized (0.01 to 0.1%). No antigen is known for it. Per-base qualities were not stored, and no clone one base away is much larger. Sample: blood. The receptor chain draws on TRBV19 and TRBJ2-7, with the D gene tentatively TRBD1 or TRBD2, based on 5 matching bases in each. The receptor comes from a male donor with papillary thyroid cancer or a benign thyroid nodule (not recorded which). Some clones in this sample may be carry-over from other donors' samples. Here is the DNA: TGTGCCAGTAGTAGGGGGTCCGTGGACGAGCAGTACTTC. Translated, this is CASSRGSVDEQYF. The entire variable domain, with the stretches around the CDR3 drawn from the reference TRBV19 and TRBJ2-7 proteins, is DGGITQSPKYLFRKEGQNVTLSCEQNLNHDAMYWYRQDPGQGLRLIYYSQIVNDFQKGDIAEGYSVSREKKESFPLTVTSAQKNPTAFYLCASSRGSVDEQYFGPGTRLTVT.